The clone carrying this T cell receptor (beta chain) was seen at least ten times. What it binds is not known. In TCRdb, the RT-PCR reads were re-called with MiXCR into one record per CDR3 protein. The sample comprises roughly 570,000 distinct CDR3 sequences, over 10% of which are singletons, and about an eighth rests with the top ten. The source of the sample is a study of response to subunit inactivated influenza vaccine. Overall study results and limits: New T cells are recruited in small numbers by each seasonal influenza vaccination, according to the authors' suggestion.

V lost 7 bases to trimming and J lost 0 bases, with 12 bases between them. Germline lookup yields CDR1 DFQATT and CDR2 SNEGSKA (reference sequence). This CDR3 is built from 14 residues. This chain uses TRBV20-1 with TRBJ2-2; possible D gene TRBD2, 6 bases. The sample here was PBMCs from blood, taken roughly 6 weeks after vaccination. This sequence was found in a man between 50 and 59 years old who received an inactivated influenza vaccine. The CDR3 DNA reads TGCAGTGGGAGGGACTTCGCGAACACCGGGGAGCTGTTTTTT. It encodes CSGRDFANTGELFF.